The entry below gives a single T cell receptor beta chain sequence along with its context. The data belong to a study of blood T cell repertoires in COVID-19. Study at large: PBMCs, B-cell-depleted T cells, or T cells provided the cDNA or gDNA that made up the material.

Adults between about 18 and 95 years of age took part from about 24 US areas. V was shortened by 7 bases and J by 6 bases, with 10 bases between the two germline ends. The CDR3 totals 12 residues. Per germline, CDR1 LNHDA and CDR2 SQIVND (reference sequence). Libraries were prepared by immunoSEQ multiplex PCR; TCRdb keeps only in-frame clonotypes and omits some of them. Here the sample spans about 370,000 clones, more than 80% being singletons. Sequencing used PBMCs or T cells enriched from blood (not recorded which). The sequence derives from a man younger than 30 who had recovered from COVID-19. This sequence joins TRBV19 and TRBJ1-5; TRBD1 might be the D (6 bases). CDR3 bases: TGTGCCAGTAACCTAGGGGGTCAGCCCCAGCATTTT. This gives the protein CASNLGGQPQHF. Full variable domain (rest looked up from reference TRBV19 and TRBJ1-5): DGGITQSPKYLFRKEGQNVTLSCEQNLNHDAMYWYRQDPGQGLRLIYYSQIVNDFQKGDIAEGYSVSREKKESFPLTVTSAQKNPTAFYLCASNLGGQPQHFGDGTRLSIL.